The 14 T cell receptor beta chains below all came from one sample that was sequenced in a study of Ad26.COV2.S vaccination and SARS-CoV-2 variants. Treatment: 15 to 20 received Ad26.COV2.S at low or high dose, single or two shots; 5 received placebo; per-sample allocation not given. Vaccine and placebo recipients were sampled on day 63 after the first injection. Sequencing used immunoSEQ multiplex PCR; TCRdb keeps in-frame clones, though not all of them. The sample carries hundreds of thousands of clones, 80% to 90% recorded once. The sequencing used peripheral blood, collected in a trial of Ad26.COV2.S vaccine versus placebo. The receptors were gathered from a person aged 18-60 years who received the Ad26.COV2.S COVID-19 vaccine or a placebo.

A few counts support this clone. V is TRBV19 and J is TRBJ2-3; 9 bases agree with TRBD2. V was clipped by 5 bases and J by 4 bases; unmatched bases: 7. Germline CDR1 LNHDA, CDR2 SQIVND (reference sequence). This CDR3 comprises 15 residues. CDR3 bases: TGTGCCAGTAGTCCTGCGGGGGGGCGGTCAGATACGCAGTATTTT. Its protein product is CASSPAGGRSDTQYF.

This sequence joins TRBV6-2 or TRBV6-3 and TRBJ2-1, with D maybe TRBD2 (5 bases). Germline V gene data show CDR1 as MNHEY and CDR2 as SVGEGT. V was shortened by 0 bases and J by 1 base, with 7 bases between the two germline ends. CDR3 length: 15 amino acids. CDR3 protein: CASSYSRGSYNEQFF. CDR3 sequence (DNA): TGTGCCAGCAGTTACTCACGGGGTTCCTACAATGAGCAGTTCTTC.

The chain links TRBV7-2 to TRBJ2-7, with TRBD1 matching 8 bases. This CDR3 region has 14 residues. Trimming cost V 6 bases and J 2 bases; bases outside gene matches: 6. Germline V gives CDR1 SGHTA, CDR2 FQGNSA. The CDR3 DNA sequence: TGTGCCAGCAGAACGTCCAGGGGGCCCTACGAGCAGTACTTC. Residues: CASRTSRGPYEQYF.

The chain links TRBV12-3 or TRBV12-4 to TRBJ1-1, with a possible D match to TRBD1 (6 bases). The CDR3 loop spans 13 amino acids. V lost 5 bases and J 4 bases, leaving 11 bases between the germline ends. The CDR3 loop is CASSDTGSTEAFF. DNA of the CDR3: TGTGCCAGCAGTGATACAGGGTCCACTGAAGCTTTCTTT.

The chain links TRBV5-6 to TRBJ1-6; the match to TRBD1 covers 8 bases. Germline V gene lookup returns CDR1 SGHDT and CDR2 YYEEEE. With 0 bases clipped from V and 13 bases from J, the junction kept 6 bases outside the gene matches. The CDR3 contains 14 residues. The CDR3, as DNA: TGTGCCAGCAGCTTGGGAACAGGGGGAAGGCCCCTCCACTTT. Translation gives CASSLGTGGRPLHF.

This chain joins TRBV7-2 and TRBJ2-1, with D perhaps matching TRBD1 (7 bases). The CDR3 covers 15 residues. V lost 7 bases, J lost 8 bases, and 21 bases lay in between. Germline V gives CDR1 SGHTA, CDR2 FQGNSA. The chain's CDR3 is CASTPQGGTLHEQFF. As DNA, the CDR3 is TGTGCCAGCACCCCTCAGGGGGGTACCCTGCATGAGCAGTTCTTC.

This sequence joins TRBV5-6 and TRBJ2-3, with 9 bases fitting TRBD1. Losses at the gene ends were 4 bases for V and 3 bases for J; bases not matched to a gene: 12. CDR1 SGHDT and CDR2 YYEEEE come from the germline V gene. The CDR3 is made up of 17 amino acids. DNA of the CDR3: TGTGCCAGCAGCCTCGGACAGGGGAGGTTCGGGACAGATACGCAGTATTTT. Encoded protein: CASSLGQGRFGTDTQYF.

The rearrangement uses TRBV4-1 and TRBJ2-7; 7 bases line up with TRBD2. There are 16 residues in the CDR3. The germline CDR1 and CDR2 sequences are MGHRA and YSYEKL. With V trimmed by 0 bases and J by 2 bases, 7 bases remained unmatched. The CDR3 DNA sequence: TGCGCCAGCAGCCAAGAAGCACGGGGGGTCACCTACGAGCAGTACTTC. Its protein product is CASSQEARGVTYEQYF.

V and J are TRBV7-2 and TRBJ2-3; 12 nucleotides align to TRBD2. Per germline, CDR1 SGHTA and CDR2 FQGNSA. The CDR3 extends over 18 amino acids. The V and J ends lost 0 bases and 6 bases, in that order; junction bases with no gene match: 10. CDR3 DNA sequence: TGTGCCAGCAGCTTAGCCCGCCCTAGCGGGGGGGCTCTGGATACGCAGTATTTT. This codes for CASSLARPSGGALDTQYF.

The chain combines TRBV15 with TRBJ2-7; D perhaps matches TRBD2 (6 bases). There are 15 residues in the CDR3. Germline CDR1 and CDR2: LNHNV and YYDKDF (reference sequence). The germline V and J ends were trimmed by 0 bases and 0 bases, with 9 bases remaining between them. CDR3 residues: CATSRERDSSYEQYF. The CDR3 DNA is TGTGCCACCAGCAGAGAGCGGGATAGCTCCTACGAGCAGTACTTC.

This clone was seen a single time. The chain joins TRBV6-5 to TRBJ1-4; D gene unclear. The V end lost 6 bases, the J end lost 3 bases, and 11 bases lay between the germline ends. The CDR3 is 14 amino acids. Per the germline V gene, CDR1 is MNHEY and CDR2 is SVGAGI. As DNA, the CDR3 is TGTGCCAGCAGGCCGCCAGTGGCTAATGAAAAACTGTTTTTT. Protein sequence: CASRPPVANEKLFF.

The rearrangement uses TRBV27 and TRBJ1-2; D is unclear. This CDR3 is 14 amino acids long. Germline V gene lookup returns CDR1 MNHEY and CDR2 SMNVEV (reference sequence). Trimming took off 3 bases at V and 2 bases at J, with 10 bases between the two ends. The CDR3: CASSFGYGNYGYTF. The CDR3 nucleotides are TGTGCCAGCAGTTTTGGCTACGGAAACTATGGCTACACCTTC.

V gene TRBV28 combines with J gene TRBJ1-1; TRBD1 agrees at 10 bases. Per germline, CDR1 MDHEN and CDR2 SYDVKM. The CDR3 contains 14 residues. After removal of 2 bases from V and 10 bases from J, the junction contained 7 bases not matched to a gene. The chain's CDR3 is CASSLTGTGVRAFF. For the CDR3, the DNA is TGTGCCAGCAGTTTAACTGGGACAGGGGTTAGAGCTTTCTTT.

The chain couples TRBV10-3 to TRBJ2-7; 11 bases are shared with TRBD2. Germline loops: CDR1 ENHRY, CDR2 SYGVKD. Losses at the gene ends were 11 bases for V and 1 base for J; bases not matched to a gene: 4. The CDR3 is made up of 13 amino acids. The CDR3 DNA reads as TGTGCCGCCGGGACTAGCGGTTCCTACGAGCAGTACTTC. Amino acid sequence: CAAGTSGSYEQYF.